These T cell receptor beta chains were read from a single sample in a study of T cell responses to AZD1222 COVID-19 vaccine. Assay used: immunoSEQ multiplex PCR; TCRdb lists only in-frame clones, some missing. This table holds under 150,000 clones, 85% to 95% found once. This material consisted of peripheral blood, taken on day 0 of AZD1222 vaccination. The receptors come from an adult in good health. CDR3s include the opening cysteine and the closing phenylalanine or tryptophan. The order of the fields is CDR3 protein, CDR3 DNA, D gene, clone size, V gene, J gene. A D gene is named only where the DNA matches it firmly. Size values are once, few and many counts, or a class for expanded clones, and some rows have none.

CDR3: CASSFLTSGYYTGELFF; DNA: TGTGCCAGCAGTTTCCTTACTAGCGGTTATTACACCGGGGAGCTGTTTTTT; D: TRBD2; size: -; V: TRBV28; J: TRBJ2-2
CDR3: CASKPILGSPLHF; DNA: TGTGCCAGCAAACCCATTTTGGGTTCACCCCTCCACTTT; D: -; size: -; V: TRBV6-5; J: TRBJ1-6
CDR3: CASSMTRATTEAFF; DNA: TGCGCCAGCAGTATGACACGGGCTACCACTGAAGCTTTCTTT; D: -; size: -; V: TRBV10-2; J: TRBJ1-1
CDR3: CASSLGQGSGNTIYF; DNA: TGTGCCAGCTCTCTGGGACAGGGAAGTGGAAACACCATATATTTT; D: TRBD1; size: -; V: TRBV18; J: TRBJ1-3
CDR3: CAISELQGEGGYTF; DNA: TGTGCCATCAGTGAGTTACAGGGAGAGGGTGGCTACACCTTC; D: -; size: -; V: TRBV10-3; J: TRBJ1-2
CDR3: CASSVGPGLGKDEQYF; DNA: TGTGCCAGCAGCGTAGGCCCGGGACTTGGTAAGGACGAGCAGTACTTC; D: -; size: -; V: TRBV9; J: TRBJ2-7
CDR3: CASSLPTGAGGYTF; DNA: TGTGCCAGCAGTTTGCCGACAGGGGCGGGCGGCTACACCTTC; D: TRBD1; size: -; V: TRBV28; J: TRBJ1-2
CDR3: CASSIDGTGSYNEQFF; DNA: TGTGCCAGCAGCATAGACGGGACAGGATCTTACAATGAGCAGTTCTTC; D: TRBD1; size: -; V: TRBV7-3; J: TRBJ2-1
CDR3: CASRENTEAFF; DNA: TGTGCCAGCAGGGAGAACACTGAAGCTTTCTTT; D: -; size: -; V: TRBV28; J: TRBJ1-1
CDR3: CASSQDISGTGPTDTQYF; DNA: TGTGCCAGCAGCCAAGATATTTCCGGGACGGGACCCACAGATACGCAGTATTTT; D: -; size: -; V: TRBV4-2; J: TRBJ2-3
CDR3: CASVGTGSHEQYF; DNA: TGTGCCAGCGTCGGGACAGGGTCCCACGAGCAGTACTTC; D: TRBD1; size: -; V: TRBV2; J: TRBJ2-7
CDR3: CASSLAAPPGELFF; DNA: TGCGCCAGCAGCTTGGCAGCTCCCCCCGGGGAGCTGTTTTTT; D: -; size: -; V: TRBV5-1; J: TRBJ2-2
CDR3: CASSPSRLSGNTIYF; DNA: TGTGCCAGCAGTCCCTCGCGGCTGTCTGGAAACACCATATATTTT; D: -; size: -; V: TRBV27; J: TRBJ1-3
CDR3: CASRLKTGHSNTEAFF; DNA: TGTGCCAGCAGGCTCAAGACAGGACATTCGAACACTGAAGCTTTCTTT; D: -; size: -; V: TRBV28; J: TRBJ1-1
CDR3: CASSESWGSGNTIYF; DNA: TGCGCCAGCAGTGAGTCGTGGGGTTCTGGAAACACCATATATTTT; D: -; size: -; V: TRBV10-2; J: TRBJ1-3
CDR3: CASSYSNEQFF; DNA: TGTGCCAGCAGTTACTCGAATGAGCAGTTCTTC; D: -; size: -; V: TRBV6-5; J: TRBJ2-1
CDR3: CAWTRVPTYEQYF; DNA: TGTGCCTGGACCCGGGTCCCTACCTACGAGCAGTACTTC; D: -; size: -; V: TRBV30; J: TRBJ2-7
CDR3: CASSPGADTQYF; DNA: TGTGCCAGCTCACCAGGGGCAGATACGCAGTATTTT; D: -; size: once; V: TRBV18; J: TRBJ2-3
CDR3: CASSRQGGLNYGYTF; DNA: TGTGCCAGTAGTCGACAGGGGGGCCTTAACTATGGCTACACCTTC; D: TRBD1; size: once; V: TRBV19; J: TRBJ1-2
CDR3: CASSLGAGGPNEQYF; DNA: TGTGCCAGCAGCTTAGGGGCAGGGGGACCCAACGAGCAGTACTTC; D: TRBD1; size: -; V: TRBV7-9; J: TRBJ2-7
CDR3: CASSSRLVNYEQYF; DNA: TGTGCCAGCAGTTCGAGGCTAGTCAATTACGAGCAGTACTTC; D: -; size: -; V: TRBV27; J: TRBJ2-7
CDR3: CASSWGPNAGTIYF; DNA: TGTGCCAGCAGTTGGGGCCCAAACGCCGGCACCATATATTTT; D: -; size: -; V: TRBV27; J: TRBJ1-3
CDR3: CASSQTAGTGDGYTF; DNA: TGCGCCAGCAGCCAAACCGCCGGGACAGGGGATGGCTACACCTTC; D: TRBD1; size: -; V: TRBV4-1; J: TRBJ1-2
CDR3: CASSNKIRGPNQPQHF; DNA: TGTGCCAGCAGCAATAAAATCCGGGGCCCTAATCAGCCCCAGCATTTT; D: -; size: once; V: TRBV21-1; J: TRBJ1-5
CDR3: CASSEGDQPQHF; DNA: TGTGCCAGCAGTGAAGGCGATCAGCCCCAGCATTTT; D: -; size: -; V: TRBV2; J: TRBJ1-5
CDR3: CASSIRSGRAQDTQYF; DNA: TGTGCCAGTAGTATCCGGAGCGGGAGGGCGCAAGATACGCAGTATTTT; D: TRBD2; size: -; V: TRBV19; J: TRBJ2-3
CDR3: CASSFSFGAEAFF; DNA: TGTGCCAGCAGCTTTAGCTTCGGAGCTGAAGCTTTCTTT; D: -; size: -; V: TRBV9; J: TRBJ1-1
CDR3: CASNTGSRNTIYF; DNA: TGCGCCAGCAATACAGGGAGCCGGAACACCATATATTTT; D: -; size: -; V: TRBV10-1; J: TRBJ1-3
CDR3: CASSGDDNEQFF; DNA: TGTGCCAGCAGCGGAGATGACAATGAGCAGTTCTTC; D: -; size: -; V: TRBV6-5; J: TRBJ2-1
CDR3: CASSPRTGRETQYF; DNA: TGCGCCAGCAGCCCCAGGACAGGGAGAGAGACCCAGTACTTC; D: TRBD1; size: -; V: TRBV5-1; J: TRBJ2-5
CDR3: CASSYMGGAEQYF; DNA: TGTGCCAGCAGCTACATGGGGGGCGCCGAGCAGTACTTC; D: -; size: -; V: TRBV7-6; J: TRBJ2-7
CDR3: CASSQQTTAYSYNEQFF; DNA: TGCGCCAGCAGCCAACAAACGACAGCTTACTCCTACAATGAGCAGTTCTTC; D: -; size: -; V: TRBV4-3; J: TRBJ2-1
CDR3: CASSTLQGRTEAFF; DNA: TGTGCCAGTAGTACCTTACAGGGTCGGACTGAAGCTTTCTTT; D: -; size: -; V: TRBV19; J: TRBJ1-1
CDR3: CASSVSAGGQGTDTQYF; DNA: TGTGCCAGCAGCGTGAGCGCGGGGGGGCAGGGCACAGATACGCAGTATTTT; D: TRBD2; size: -; V: TRBV9; J: TRBJ2-3
CDR3: CASSYVSISGNTIYF; DNA: TGTGCCAGCAGCTACGTCAGTATCTCTGGAAACACCATATATTTT; D: -; size: -; V: TRBV7-9; J: TRBJ1-3
CDR3: CASSYAGTVKYGYTF; DNA: TGTGCCAGCAGCTATGCCGGGACAGTCAAGTATGGCTACACCTTC; D: TRBD1; size: -; V: TRBV25-1; J: TRBJ1-2
CDR3: CASSLERGAYEQYF; DNA: TGTGCCAGCAGCTTGGAGAGGGGGGCCTACGAGCAGTACTTC; D: -; size: -; V: TRBV11-3; J: TRBJ2-7
CDR3: CASSLAELTGELFF; DNA: TGTGCCAGCAGCTTAGCGGAACTCACCGGGGAGCTGTTTTTT; D: -; size: -; V: TRBV7-8; J: TRBJ2-2
CDR3: CASSPRDRDYEQYF; DNA: TGTGCCAGCAGCCCTCGGGACAGGGACTACGAGCAGTACTTC; D: TRBD1; size: -; V: TRBV7-3; J: TRBJ2-7
CDR3: CASSQRGGQGSPLHF; DNA: TGTGCCAGCAGCCAAAGAGGGGGACAGGGTTCACCCCTCCACTTT; D: TRBD1; size: -; V: TRBV11-2; J: TRBJ1-6
CDR3: CAAERGAGNTIYF; DNA: TGTGCCGCTGAGCGGGGAGCAGGAAACACCATATATTTT; D: -; size: -; V: TRBV28; J: TRBJ1-3
CDR3: CASSFSKREQYF; DNA: TGTGCCAGCAGCTTTTCCAAGCGGGAGCAGTACTTC; D: -; size: -; V: TRBV11-2; J: TRBJ2-7
CDR3: CASSLGDWGSTDTQYF; DNA: TGTGCCAGCAGCTTGGGTGATTGGGGTTCAACAGATACGCAGTATTTT; D: -; size: -; V: TRBV5-8; J: TRBJ2-3
CDR3: CASSQVAGEKLFF; DNA: TGCGCCAGCAGCCAAGTTGCGGGGGAAAAACTGTTTTTT; D: -; size: -; V: TRBV4-1; J: TRBJ1-4